This record concerns one TCR beta chain sequence. As yet, its antigen is unknown. Clones were sequenced by immunoSEQ multiplex PCR, and TCRdb holds only the in-frame ones, with some missing. The sample contains approximately 9,300 clones, 80% of which appear only once. Sorted subsets were CFSE-labeled and cultured roughly five days with allogeneic dendritic cells. The data were obtained in a study of regulatory dendritic cells for organ transplantation. Germline V CDR1 and CDR2: MDHEN, SYDVKM. V shed 8 bases and J shed 1 base, with 11 bases lying between them. This CDR3 region has 13 residues. Sequenced material: memory CD4+ T cells from blood cultured with dendritic cells. As to subset: CD45RO+ memory T cells. This sequence was found in a human donor in good health. The gene calls are TRBV28 and TRBJ1-2; tentative D call: TRBD1 (5 bases). CDR3 protein: CASRDAINYGYTF. The CDR3 nucleotides are TGTGCCAGCCGGGACGCCATTAACTATGGCTACACCTTC.